Below are 31 T cell receptor beta chains sequenced from a single sample in a study of CD8 T cells in ankylosing spondylitis. These TCRs' antigens remain unknown. Points from the study as a whole: One TCR beta motif, made up of under ten highly homologous variants, appeared characteristic of ankylosing spondylitis blood.

TCRdb analysed the 5' RACE reads with MiXCR anew, one entry per CDR3 protein. The profile shows some 840,000 distinct CDR3 sequences, 12% of them singletons. The sequenced material came from blood, either unsorted or a sorted T cell fraction (not recorded which). The receptors shown here come from a male donor with ankylosing spondylitis.

This clonotype showed up just a few times. The V and J genes are TRBV6-1 and TRBJ1-6; perhaps TRBD1 as D (6 bases). This CDR3 spans 14 amino acids. V was shortened by 6 bases and J by 14 bases, with 20 bases between the two germline ends. Germline CDR1 reads MNHNS; CDR2 reads SASEGT. Written as DNA, the CDR3 is TGTGCCAGCAGGACAGGACAGCTCGGGTCGGCCCTCCACTTT. As protein: CASRTGQLGSALHF.

The chain combines TRBV28 with TRBJ2-2; a weak D match, TRBD1 (5 bases). The CDR3 runs to 14 residues. V shed 7 bases and J shed 6 bases, with 15 bases lying between them. Germline CDR1 is MDHEN and CDR2 is SYDVKM. The CDR3 sequence: CASKKGAGAGELFF. The CDR3 nucleotides are TGTGCCAGCAAAAAAGGGGCTGGGGCCGGGGAGCTGTTTTTT.

The V call is TRBV7-9, the J call TRBJ2-1; 9 bases are a match to TRBD2. The V segment lost 1 base and the J segment 8 bases; nucleotides outside the gene matches: 9. The CDR3 runs 16 residues. Germline lookup yields CDR1 SEHNR and CDR2 FQNEAQ (reference sequence). CDR3 loop: CASSLGGGGSRHEQFF. Here the CDR3 DNA reads TGTGCCAGCAGCTTAGGCGGGGGGGGCTCTCGGCATGAGCAGTTCTTC.

This clonotype was seen only a few times. The V and J genes are TRBV9 and TRBJ2-1; no clear D gene. Germline CDR1 SGDLS, CDR2 YYNGEE. The CDR3 is made up of 14 amino acids. V lost 0 bases and J lost 5, with 9 bases in between. CDR3 bases: TGTGCCAGCAGCGTAGCAGGATACAACAATGAGCAGTTCTTC. Residues: CASSVAGYNNEQFF.

In this sample, this clonotype turned up a few times. This chain links TRBV7-9 with TRBJ2-1; TRBD1 agrees at 9 bases. V dropped 5 bases and J dropped 6; count of bases not matched to a gene: 8. The CDR3 covers 15 residues. Looked up from germline, CDR1 is SEHNR and CDR2 is FQNEAQ (reference sequence). The CDR3 sequence: CASSALQGARNEQFF. The CDR3 nucleotides are TGTGCCAGCAGCGCTCTACAGGGGGCGCGCAATGAGCAGTTCTTC. Together with reference TRBV7-9 and TRBJ2-1, the CDR3 gives the full variable domain: DTGVSQNPRHKITKRGQNVTFRCDPISEHNRLYWYRQTLGQGPEFLTYFQNEAQLEKSRLLSDRFSAERPKGSFSTLEIQRTEQGDSAMYLCASSALQGARNEQFFGPGTRLTVL.

This clonotype has only a few counts. The chain combines TRBV6-1 with TRBJ2-6; 11 nucleotides align to TRBD1. From germline, CDR1 is MNHNS and CDR2 SASEGT. The ends lost 2 bases at V and 2 bases at J; junction bases unmatched: 5. CDR3 length equals 18 residues. CDR3: CASSEYGTGGAGANVLTF. CDR3 DNA sequence: TGTGCCAGCAGTGAATATGGGACAGGGGGAGCTGGGGCCAACGTCCTGACTTTC.

This clonotype was counted between two and nine times. The genes are TRBV2 and TRBJ1-1; D unresolved. V shed 6 bases and J shed 9 bases, with 14 bases lying between them. Germline values: CDR1 SNHLY, CDR2 FYNNEI. The CDR3 has 12 amino acids. The CDR3 sequence is CASRTGKLQAFF. In DNA form, the CDR3 reads TGTGCCAGCAGGACCGGGAAGTTACAAGCTTTCTTT.

V is TRBV12-3 or TRBV12-4 and J is TRBJ1-5; the D gene is possibly TRBD1 (5 bases). CDR3 length equals 14 residues. Between the trimmed V and J ends, which lost 3 bases and 7 bases, there was a span of 13 bases. CDR3 sequence (DNA): TGTGCCAGCAGTTTCGTACACGGGGGGCAGCCCCAGCATTTT. Protein product: CASSFVHGGQPQHF.

The V call is TRBV28, the J call TRBJ2-7, with D maybe TRBD1 (6 bases). Germline values: CDR1 MDHEN, CDR2 SYDVKM. The CDR3 covers 14 residues. Between the trimmed V and J ends, which lost 7 bases and 3 bases, there was a span of 16 bases. For the CDR3, the DNA is TGTGCCAGCACCGCACTCAGGGGCCTCTACGAGCAGTACTTC. Protein product: CASTALRGLYEQYF.

This clonotype was recorded a few times. V usage is TRBV20-1 and J usage is TRBJ2-3, with TRBD1 matching over 7 bases. This CDR3 spans 14 amino acids. V trimming: 6 bases; J trimming: 4 bases; junction bases outside the gene matches: 10. Germline CDR1 and CDR2: DFQATT and SNEGSKA (reference sequence). The CDR3 here is CSAYLTGRADTQYF. The CDR3 nucleotides read TGCAGTGCCTATCTGACAGGGCGCGCAGATACGCAGTATTTT.

The chain combines TRBV5-1 with TRBJ1-6; D is possibly TRBD1 (6 bases). The V and J ends lost 5 bases and 5 bases respectively, with 14 bases between them. Germline V gene data show CDR1 as SGHRS and CDR2 as YFSETQ. This CDR3 is 15 amino acids long. The CDR3 sequence is CASSAGQYNNSPLHF. CDR3 nucleotide sequence: TGCGCCAGCAGTGCCGGACAGTATAATAATTCACCCCTCCACTTT.

This clonotype appeared many times. V is TRBV5-1 and J is TRBJ1-2, with 7 nucleotides matching TRBD1. V was pared by 4 bases and J by 7 bases, with 7 bases of the junction left unmatched. Germline V gene data show CDR1 as SGHRS and CDR2 as YFSETQ. There are 13 residues in the CDR3. This chain's CDR3 is CASSLTQGLGYTF. Here the CDR3 DNA reads TGCGCCAGCAGCCTAACACAGGGGCTTGGCTACACCTTC.

This clonotype appeared a few times. The gene calls are TRBV7-2 and TRBJ2-7; D may correspond to TRBD1 or TRBD2 (5 bases each). Per germline, CDR1 SGHTA and CDR2 FQGNSA. The germline V and J ends were trimmed by 1 base and 7 bases, with 17 bases remaining between them. The CDR3 consists of 15 residues. The CDR3 sequence: CASSLGPGADREQYF. The CDR3 nucleotides are TGTGCCAGCAGCTTAGGCCCCGGGGCCGACCGAGAGCAGTACTTC.

This clonotype appeared a few times. This rearrangement joins TRBV5-6 to TRBJ2-1; the match to TRBD1 covers 8 bases. The V gene's germline CDR1 is SGHDT and CDR2 YYEEEE. With V trimmed by 4 bases and J by 2 bases, 5 bases remained unmatched. This CDR3 has 15 residues. The DNA of the CDR3 is TGTGCCAGCAGCCCAGGGGGCGCCCCCTACAATGAGCAGTTCTTC. Encoded protein: CASSPGGAPYNEQFF.

A few counts support this clonotype. This chain links TRBV15 with TRBJ2-7; D is ambiguous. This CDR3 has 12 residues. V shed 0 bases and J shed 4 bases, with 4 bases lying between them. CDR1 is LNHNV and CDR2 is YYDKDF in the germline V gene (reference sequence). The CDR3 sequence: CATSREFYEQYF. The CDR3 DNA reads TGTGCCACCAGCAGAGAGTTTTACGAGCAGTACTTC.

In this sample, this clonotype turned up a few times. The rearrangement joins TRBV5-8 to TRBJ2-3; the D is unclear. This CDR3 is 15 amino acids long. Germline CDR1 is SGHTS and CDR2 is YDEGEE. Trimming took 4 bases from V and 0 from J, leaving 12 bases between them. The chain's CDR3 is CASSVRSTSTDTQYF. The CDR3 DNA follows: TGTGCCAGCAGCGTCAGGTCTACTAGCACAGATACGCAGTATTTT.

In its sample, this clonotype was seen many times. The J gene is TRBJ2-3, the V gene TRBV20-1; 11 bases align to TRBD1. With 5 bases clipped from V and 4 bases from J, the junction kept 8 bases outside the gene matches. The length of the CDR3 is 15 residues. Germline assignment: CDR1 DFQATT and CDR2 SNEGSKA (reference sequence). The DNA of the CDR3 is TGCAGTGCTCCGTTAGGGACAGGGGGTCCAGATACGCAGTATTTT. Translating it yields CSAPLGTGGPDTQYF.

This clonotype was counted a few times. The chain combines TRBV28 with TRBJ2-7; D ambiguous. There are 16 residues in the CDR3. V dropped 8 bases and J dropped 4 bases, with 24 bases sitting between them. Germline loops: CDR1 MDHEN, CDR2 SYDVKM. The CDR3 is CASADVRVSAHYEQYF. The DNA for the CDR3 is TGTGCCAGCGCGGACGTCCGGGTCTCGGCCCATTACGAGCAGTACTTC. Combining the CDR3 with reference TRBV28 and TRBJ2-7 gives the whole variable domain DVKVTQSSRYLVKRTGEKVFLECVQDMDHENMFWYRQDPGLGLRLIYFSYDVKMKEKGDIPEGYSVSREKKERFSLILESASTNQTSMYLCASADVRVSAHYEQYFGPGTRLTVT.

In this sample, this clonotype turned up many times. The chain couples TRBV20-1 to TRBJ1-1; a weak D match, TRBD1 (5 bases). V lost 0 bases, J lost 1 base, and 12 bases lay in between. This CDR3 has 15 amino acids. Germline CDR1 reads DFQATT; CDR2 reads SNEGSKA (reference sequence). CDR3 protein: CSARDPRGQNTEAFF. For the CDR3, the DNA is TGCAGTGCTAGAGATCCGAGGGGCCAGAACACTGAAGCTTTCTTT.

The chain couples TRBV7-9 to TRBJ2-7, with 12 bases that match TRBD1. The CDR3 contains 15 residues. The germline CDR1 and CDR2 sequences are SEHNR and FQNEAQ (reference sequence). Trimming removed 4 bases from V and 7 bases from J; junction bases left unmatched: 8. The CDR3 sequence is CASSSPGQGAREQYF. CDR3 bases: TGTGCCAGCAGCTCGCCGGGACAGGGGGCGCGGGAGCAGTACTTC.

The chain joins TRBV3-1 to TRBJ2-7, with D perhaps matching TRBD1 (5 bases). The CDR3 has 14 residues. V was pared by 0 bases and J by 4 bases, with 10 bases between. In germline, CDR1 is LGHDT, CDR2 YNNKEL (reference sequence). In DNA form, the CDR3 reads TGTGCCAGCAGCCAAGAAGGGGTTACGTACGAGCAGTACTTC. It codes for CASSQEGVTYEQYF.

In its sample, this clonotype was seen a few times. V is TRBV2 and J is TRBJ2-7; perhaps TRBD1 as D (6 bases). V was cut by 5 bases and J by 4 bases, with 12 bases left in between. The germline V gene has CDR1 SNHLY and CDR2 FYNNEI. This CDR3 is 13 amino acids long. CDR3: CASSPTGRYEQYF. CDR3 sequence (DNA): TGTGCCAGCAGTCCGACAGGACGATACGAGCAGTACTTC.

This clonotype has ten or more counts. V gene TRBV5-5 combines with J gene TRBJ1-1, with no clear D. This CDR3 region has 14 residues. CDR1 is SGHKS and CDR2 is YYEKEE in the germline V gene (reference sequence). V was cut by 0 bases and J by 12 bases, with 18 bases left in between. CDR3 nucleotide sequence: TGTGCCAGCAGCTTGGCCATCACAATCGCAGGAACTTTCTTT. Translation gives CASSLAITIAGTFF.

This clonotype was detected ten times or more. The chain carries TRBV20-1 and TRBJ1-2; the D is unclear. CDR1 is DFQATT, CDR2 SNEGSKA, per germline (reference sequence). V was trimmed by 6 bases and J by 3 bases, leaving 14 bases between them. The CDR3 extends over 13 amino acids. In nucleotides, the CDR3 is TGCAGTGCCTTAGCGGAGGGCCACTATGGCTACACCTTC. This translates into CSALAEGHYGYTF.

The chain recombines TRBV5-1 with TRBJ1-2, with 7 bases that match TRBD1. CDR3 length: 14 residues. The trim removed 7 bases at V and 3 bases at J, leaving 9 bases unmatched. Germline V gives CDR1 SGHRS, CDR2 YFSETQ. CDR3 sequence: CASSPVTGDYGYTF. The CDR3 DNA sequence: TGCGCCAGCTCCCCCGTAACAGGGGACTATGGCTACACCTTC.

This chain joins TRBV4-2 and TRBJ2-1; either TRBD1 or TRBD2 may fit D (5 bases each). With 0 bases removed from V and 4 bases from J, the gap between germline ends came to 13 bases. The CDR3 totals 16 residues. CDR1 and CDR2 (germline): LGHNA, YNFKEQ. The CDR3: CASSQEGTHLYNEQFF. CDR3 in DNA: TGTGCCAGCAGCCAAGAAGGGACCCACTTATACAATGAGCAGTTCTTC.

This clonotype was recorded many times. CDR3 nucleotide sequence: TGTGCCAGCAGCCAAGATCGAGGAGACAGAAACACCGGGGAGCTGTTTTTT. This gives the protein CASSQDRGDRNTGELFF. The rearrangement links TRBV4-2 to TRBJ2-2, with a weak D call TRBD1 (5 bases). V lost 0 bases and J 2 bases, leaving 13 bases between the germline ends. CDR1 is LGHNA and CDR2 is YNFKEQ in the germline V gene. The CDR3 has 17 residues.

This clonotype came up a few times. The chain carries TRBV7-9 and TRBJ2-5; D unresolved. The V gene lost 3 bases and the J gene lost 5 bases, with 19 bases spanning the gap. This CDR3 has 16 amino acids. From germline, CDR1 is SEHNR and CDR2 FQNEAQ (reference sequence). Written as DNA, the CDR3 is TGTGCCAGCAGCTTGAGGAGCGCTTCCCACGGGGAGACCCAGTACTTC. Translating it yields CASSLRSASHGETQYF.

In its sample, this clonotype was seen a few times. The gene calls are TRBV9 and TRBJ2-1, with a possible D match to TRBD1 (5 bases). Germline V CDR1 and CDR2: SGDLS, YYNGEE. Trimming pared 0 bases from V and 0 bases from J, leaving 7 bases between. CDR3 length equals 15 residues. CDR3 protein: CASSVDQGSYNEQFF. CDR3 DNA: TGTGCCAGCAGCGTAGATCAGGGCTCCTACAATGAGCAGTTCTTC. The full variable domain, with the rest looked up from reference TRBV9 and TRBJ2-1, is DSGVTQTPKHLITATGQRVTLRCSPRSGDLSVYWYQQSLDQGLQFLIQYYNGEERAKGNILERFSAQQFPDLHSELNLSSLELGDSALYFCASSVDQGSYNEQFFGPGTRLTVL.

The chain links TRBV20-1 to TRBJ2-7; D perhaps matches TRBD2 (5 bases). CDR1 and CDR2 (germline): DFQATT, SNEGSKA (reference sequence). V lost 2 bases, J lost 2 bases, and 13 bases lay in between. The CDR3 is made up of 14 amino acids. CDR3 in DNA: TGCAGTGCTAGACCCGCCGGGGATGCCTACGAGCAGTACTTC. As protein: CSARPAGDAYEQYF.

This clonotype was detected a few times. The gene calls are TRBV20-1 and TRBJ2-7; TRBD1 matches at 11 bases. With 2 bases clipped from V and 3 bases from J, the junction kept 6 bases outside the gene matches. Germline CDR1 and CDR2: DFQATT and SNEGSKA (reference sequence). The CDR3 is made up of 15 amino acids. The CDR3 nucleotides are TGCAGTGCTAGACCCCCCGGGACAGGGGGCTACGAGCAGTACTTC. This codes for CSARPPGTGGYEQYF.